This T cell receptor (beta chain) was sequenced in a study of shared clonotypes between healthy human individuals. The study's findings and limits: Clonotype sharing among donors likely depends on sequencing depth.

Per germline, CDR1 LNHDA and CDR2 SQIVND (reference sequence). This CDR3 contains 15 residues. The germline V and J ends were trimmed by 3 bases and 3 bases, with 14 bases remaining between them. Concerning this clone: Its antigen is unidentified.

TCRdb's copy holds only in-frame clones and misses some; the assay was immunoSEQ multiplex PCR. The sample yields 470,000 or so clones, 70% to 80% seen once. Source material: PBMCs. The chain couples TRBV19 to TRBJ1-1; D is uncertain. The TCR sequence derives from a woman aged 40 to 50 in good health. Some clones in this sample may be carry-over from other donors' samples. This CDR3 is CASSIFRSMDTEAFF. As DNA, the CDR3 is TGTGCCAGTAGTATTTTCCGATCGATGGACACTGAAGCTTTCTTT.